What follows is one T cell receptor (beta chain) and its context. Germline V gene data show CDR1 as SEHNR and CDR2 as FQNEAQ (reference sequence). V shed 5 bases, J shed 8 bases, and the junction held 7 bases outside the gene matches. CDR3 length equals 14 residues. The source of the sample is a study of blood T cell repertoires in COVID-19. The assay was immunoSEQ multiplex PCR, and TCRdb's table has in-frame clones only and misses some. The sample has 50,000 to 75,000 clones, roughly nine tenths seen once; the top ten hold less than 1.5%. Specimen: peripheral blood. This sequence was found in a man aged 60 to 75 with acute or convalescent COVID-19. The chain is built from TRBV7-9 and TRBJ1-4; 8 nucleotides line up with TRBD1. CDR3 nucleotide sequence: TGTGCCAGCAGCCTCGACAGGGGTGGCGAAAAACTGTTTTTT. Translating it yields CASSLDRGGEKLFF.